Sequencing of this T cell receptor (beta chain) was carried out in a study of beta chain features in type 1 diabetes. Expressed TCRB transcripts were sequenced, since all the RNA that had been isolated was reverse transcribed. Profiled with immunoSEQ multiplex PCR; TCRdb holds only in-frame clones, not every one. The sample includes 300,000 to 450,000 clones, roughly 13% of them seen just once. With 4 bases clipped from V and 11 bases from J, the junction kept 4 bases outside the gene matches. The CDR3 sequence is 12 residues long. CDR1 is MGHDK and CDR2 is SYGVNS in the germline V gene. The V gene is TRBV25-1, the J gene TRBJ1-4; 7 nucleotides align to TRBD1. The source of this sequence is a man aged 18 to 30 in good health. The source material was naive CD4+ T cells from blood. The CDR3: CASSVTGMKLFF. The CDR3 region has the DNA TGTGCCAGCAGTGTGACAGGGATGAAACTGTTTTTT.